This is a list of T cell receptor beta chains from one sample in a study of blood T cell repertoires in COVID-19. Clones were sequenced by immunoSEQ multiplex PCR, and TCRdb holds only the in-frame ones, with some missing. The data show more than 80,000 clones, about 88% seen once. Sequenced input: peripheral blood. The receptors come from a man between 40 and 49 years old with acute or convalescent COVID-19. Each CDR3 is given with its conserved first and last residue. D genes are given only for firm matches. For some rows the clone size is stated as once, few or many, or as a class when expanded; others skip it.

D: TRBD2
size: once
J: TRBJ2-1
V: TRBV3-1/TRBV3-2
CDR3: CASSQGSPTSGPHEQFF
DNA: TGTGCCAGCAGCCAAGGTTCACCGACTAGCGGTCCCCATGAGCAGTTCTTC

D: .
size: few
J: TRBJ2-3
V: TRBV7-2
CDR3: CASRFTGTTQYF
DNA: TGTGCCAGCAGGTTTACAGGGACTACGCAGTATTTT

D: .
size: .
J: TRBJ1-1
V: TRBV7-3
CDR3: CASSLRADSEAFF
DNA: TGTGCCAGCAGCCTCAGGGCGGACAGTGAAGCTTTCTTT

D: .
size: .
J: TRBJ1-1
V: TRBV6-5
CDR3: CASSPRRGTEAFF
DNA: TGTGCCAGCAGCCCAAGACGCGGCACTGAAGCTTTCTTT

D: .
size: .
J: TRBJ2-2
V: TRBV6-1
CDR3: CASSDMEKGGELFF
DNA: TGTGCCAGCAGTGATATGGAGAAAGGCGGGGAGCTGTTTTTT

D: .
size: .
J: TRBJ1-5
V: TRBV19
CDR3: CASSIVEKPSNQPQHF
DNA: TGTGCCAGTAGTATAGTGGAGAAGCCGAGCAATCAGCCCCAGCATTTT

D: .
size: .
J: TRBJ2-6
V: TRBV7-8
CDR3: CASSLENGGSGANVLTF
DNA: TGTGCCAGCAGCTTAGAGAACGGAGGTTCTGGGGCCAACGTCCTGACTTTC

D: .
size: .
J: TRBJ1-1
V: TRBV13
CDR3: CASNAPFQQKNTEAFF
DNA: TGTGCCAGCAACGCTCCATTTCAACAGAAAAACACTGAAGCTTTCTTT

D: TRBD1
size: .
J: TRBJ1-2
V: TRBV7-2
CDR3: CASSSDRGRDYGYTF
DNA: TGTGCCAGCAGCTCGGACAGGGGGCGAGACTATGGCTACACCTTC

D: .
size: .
J: TRBJ2-2
V: TRBV6-1
CDR3: CASSEVAGTNTGELFF
DNA: TGTGCCAGCAGTGAAGTGGCAGGGACGAACACCGGGGAGCTGTTTTTT

D: .
size: once
J: TRBJ1-1
V: TRBV5-1
CDR3: CASSLRGGNTEAFF
DNA: TGCGCCAGCAGCTTACGGGGAGGGAACACTGAAGCTTTCTTT

D: TRBD1
size: .
J: TRBJ1-4
V: TRBV5-4
CDR3: CASSKGQGTNEKLFF
DNA: TGTGCCAGCAGCAAAGGACAGGGCACTAATGAAAAACTGTTTTTT

D: TRBD1
size: .
J: TRBJ1-5
V: TRBV6-2/TRBV6-3
CDR3: CASSYRGTGGSEIHQPQHF
DNA: TGTGCCAGCAGTTATCGTGGGACAGGGGGATCCGAGATTCACCAGCCCCAGCATTTT

D: TRBD2
size: .
J: TRBJ2-5
V: TRBV9
CDR3: CASSALGLAGEETQYF
DNA: TGTGCCAGCAGCGCCTTAGGACTGGCGGGGGAAGAGACCCAGTACTTC

D: .
size: .
J: TRBJ1-2
V: TRBV7-9
CDR3: CASSPYYRVNYGYTF
DNA: TGTGCCAGCAGCCCGTACTACAGGGTTAACTATGGCTACACCTTC

D: .
size: few
J: TRBJ1-3
V: TRBV27
CDR3: CASSLQGVSGNTIYF
DNA: TGTGCCAGCAGTTTACAGGGTGTATCTGGAAACACCATATATTTT

D: .
size: .
J: TRBJ2-2
V: TRBV11-3
CDR3: CASSARGADTGELFF
DNA: TGTGCCAGCAGCGCCAGGGGCGCGGACACCGGGGAGCTGTTTTTT

D: TRBD2
size: .
J: TRBJ2-1
V: TRBV3-1/TRBV3-2
CDR3: CASSQDRGTSGSGQFF
DNA: TGTGCCAGCAGCCAAGATAGGGGGACTAGCGGGAGTGGACAGTTCTTC

D: TRBD2
size: .
J: TRBJ2-5
V: TRBV27
CDR3: CASSRLAGARFQETQYF
DNA: TGTGCCAGCAGCAGACTAGCGGGCGCACGCTTCCAAGAGACCCAGTACTTC

D: TRBD1
size: .
J: TRBJ1-1
V: TRBV12-5
CDR3: CASGRWTGQDTEAFF
DNA: TGTGCTAGTGGTCGTTGGACAGGGCAGGACACTGAAGCTTTCTTT

D: .
size: .
J: TRBJ1-4
V: TRBV2
CDR3: CASSDRGRRSFF
DNA: TGTGCCAGCAGTGACAGGGGCAGAAGGTCGTTTTTT

D: .
size: .
J: TRBJ1-2
V: TRBV7-2
CDR3: CASNVGIINYGYTF
DNA: TGTGCCAGCAACGTCGGGATCATTAACTATGGCTACACCTTC

D: .
size: .
J: TRBJ1-5
V: TRBV19
CDR3: CASSISGQPQHF
DNA: TGTGCCAGTAGTATTTCGGGTCAGCCCCAGCATTTT

D: .
size: few
J: TRBJ2-5
V: TRBV3-1/TRBV3-2
CDR3: CASSPRTLRETQYF
DNA: TGTGCCAGCAGCCCCCGGACTCTGCGAGAGACCCAGTACTTC

D: .
size: .
J: TRBJ2-1
V: TRBV11-2
CDR3: CASSSTGVGNGGEQFF
DNA: TGTGCCAGCAGCTCAACCGGGGTTGGGAACGGAGGTGAGCAGTTCTTC

D: .
size: .
J: TRBJ1-3
V: TRBV3-1/TRBV3-2
CDR3: CASSSDRGDKYSGNTIYF
DNA: TGTGCCAGCAGCTCAGACCGAGGGGACAAGTACTCTGGAAACACCATATATTTT

D: TRBD2
size: .
J: TRBJ2-3
V: TRBV5-1
CDR3: CASSQTSGGPRNTQYF
DNA: TGCGCCAGCAGCCAGACTAGCGGGGGCCCCCGGAATACGCAGTATTTT

D: TRBD1
size: .
J: TRBJ2-7
V: TRBV6-6
CDR3: CASREGQEGTEQYF
DNA: TGTGCCAGCAGGGAGGGACAGGAAGGGACCGAGCAGTACTTC

D: TRBD1
size: few
J: TRBJ1-2
V: TRBV19
CDR3: CASTQDREDYGYTF
DNA: TGTGCCAGTACCCAGGACAGGGAGGACTATGGCTACACCTTC